One sample yielded the 9 T cell receptor beta chains listed below, sequenced in a study of CD8 T cells in Susac syndrome. Reverse transcription of about 0.5 to 1 ug RNA used random hexamers. TCRdb redid the calling of the immunoSEQ multiplex PCR reads with MiXCR, one entry per CDR3 protein. The sample records about 200,000 distinct CDR3 sequences, roughly nine tenths being singletons. The sequenced material came from CD8+ T cells from PBMCs. These receptors were obtained from a human donor with multiple sclerosis.

The rearrangement uses TRBV13 and TRBJ2-5; the D is unclear. This CDR3 has 12 amino acids. Germline values: CDR1 PRHDT, CDR2 FYEKMQ (reference sequence). V was clipped by 6 bases and J by 3 bases, with 8 bases between them. The CDR3 region is CASRAREETQYF. Here the CDR3 DNA reads TGTGCCAGCAGAGCCCGCGAAGAGACCCAGTACTTC. Variable domain in full (rest from reference TRBV13 and TRBJ2-5): AAGVIQSPRHLIKEKRETATLKCYPIPRHDTVYWYQQGPGQDPQFLISFYEKMQSDKGSIPDRFSAQQFSDYHSELNMSSLELGDSALYFCASRAREETQYFGPGTRLLVL.

V gene TRBV27 combines with J gene TRBJ2-7, with 9 bases matching TRBD2. Trimming at V came to 2 bases and at J to 3 bases, leaving 11 bases not matched to a gene. This CDR3 region has 17 residues. CDR1 is MNHEY, CDR2 SMNVEV, per germline (reference sequence). This chain's CDR3 is CASSLKAGLAGNYEQYF. CDR3 bases: TGTGCCAGCAGTTTAAAGGCCGGGCTAGCGGGGAACTACGAGCAGTACTTC.

There are a few counts of this clonotype. The CDR3: CASTWGGQETQYF. The CDR3 DNA follows: TGTGCCAGCACTTGGGGGGGCCAAGAGACCCAGTACTTC. V is TRBV6-6 and J is TRBJ2-5; TRBD2 matches at 7 bases. From germline, CDR1 is MNHNY and CDR2 SVGAGI (reference sequence). After removal of 7 bases from V and 1 base from J, the junction contained 3 bases not matched to a gene. The CDR3 length is 13 residues.

This chain connects TRBV7-9 to TRBJ1-1; TRBD1 aligns across 8 bases. This CDR3 is 14 amino acids long. From germline, CDR1 is SEHNR and CDR2 FQNEAQ (reference sequence). Losses at the gene ends were 2 bases for V and 8 bases for J; bases not matched to a gene: 7. CDR3 DNA sequence: TGTGCCAGCAGCTTAAACCCCGGGACAGGAGAAGCTTTCTTT. Translating it yields CASSLNPGTGEAFF.

The rearrangement links TRBV25-1 to TRBJ1-1; D not resolved. Trimming pared 0 bases from V and 2 bases from J, leaving 13 bases between. The CDR3 loop spans 16 amino acids. The V gene's germline CDR1 is MGHDK and CDR2 SYGVNS. The CDR3 is CASSEYPAGVNTEAFF. CDR3 in DNA: TGTGCCAGCAGTGAATACCCTGCGGGCGTTAACACTGAAGCTTTCTTT.

The J gene is TRBJ2-2, the V gene TRBV2, with D tentatively TRBD1 or TRBD2 (5 bases each). The germline V and J ends were trimmed by 11 bases and 4 bases, with 14 bases remaining between them. Per the germline V gene, CDR1 is SNHLY and CDR2 is FYNNEI. This CDR3 is built from 13 residues. The CDR3 nucleotides read TGTGCCGTACCCGGGACCTCCACCGGGGAGCTGTTTTTT. Its translation: CAVPGTSTGELFF.

The chain links TRBV19 to TRBJ2-7; the D gene is possibly TRBD2 (5 bases). Germline V gives CDR1 LNHDA, CDR2 SQIVND (reference sequence). This CDR3 spans 13 amino acids. Trimming removed 8 bases at V and 2 bases at J, with 13 bases between. The CDR3 region is CASFDGRPYEQYF. The CDR3 DNA sequence: TGTGCCAGTTTCGATGGGAGACCCTACGAGCAGTACTTC.

V and J are TRBV7-9 and TRBJ1-1; possibly TRBD1 for D (5 bases). The V gene lost 6 bases and the J gene lost 2 bases, with 13 bases spanning the gap. CDR3 length equals 14 residues. Germline-derived CDR1 and CDR2 are SEHNR and FQNEAQ (reference sequence). The chain's CDR3 is CASSLGGVNTEAFF. The CDR3, as DNA: TGTGCCAGCAGTTTGGGAGGGGTCAACACTGAAGCTTTCTTT.

In its sample, this clonotype was seen once. The chain carries TRBV5-1 and TRBJ2-5; D is tentatively TRBD1 or TRBD2 (5 bases each). Trimming left V 2 bases short and J 1 base short, with 21 bases between. This CDR3 is 18 amino acids long. The V gene's germline CDR1 is SGHRS and CDR2 YFSETQ. The CDR3 bases are TGCGCCAGCAGCTTAGGCCCCTTCGGGGCGGAGATCCAAGAGACCCAGTACTTC. Protein: CASSLGPFGAEIQETQYF.